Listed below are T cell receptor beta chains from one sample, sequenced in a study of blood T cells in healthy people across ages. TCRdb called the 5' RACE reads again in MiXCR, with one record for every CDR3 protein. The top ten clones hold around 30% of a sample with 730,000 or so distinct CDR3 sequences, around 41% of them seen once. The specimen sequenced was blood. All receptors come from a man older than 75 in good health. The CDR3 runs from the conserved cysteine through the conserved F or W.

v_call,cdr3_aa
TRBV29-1,CSVRASGNQPQHF
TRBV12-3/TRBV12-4,CASSLTSGRDYNEQFF
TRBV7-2,CASSPSPSGGAAEFF
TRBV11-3,CASSLGTSEGDTQYF
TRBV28,CASSHTGLENYNEQFF
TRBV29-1,CSVEVGEKLFF
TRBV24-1,CATSEGTTDTQYF
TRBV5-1,CASSATQTGGGYTF
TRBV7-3,CASSLPTGSGANVLTF
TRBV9,CASSGRLGGATLYEQYF
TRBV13,CASSLNRETQYF
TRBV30,CAWSVQITGELFF
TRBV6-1,CASSEARGNQPQHF